Described below is a single T cell receptor beta chain sequence and its context. As yet, its antigen is unknown. Cultured CD4+ T-cell DNA underwent Oncomine TCR Beta short-read sequencing. Each CDR3 protein gets one entry after TCRdb re-called the PCR reads with MiXCR. The sample contains more than 2,500 distinct CDR3 sequences, about 33% of which appear only once. As for treatment: approximately 9-day PBMC culture with coronavirus spike peptide pools or control peptides (ViraFEST assay). This sample stems from a study of vaccination and CD4 T cells after COVID-19. Study conclusions and caveats: Nearly all convalescent vaccine-specific clones, 304 of 307, recognized only SARS-CoV-2 spike.

The TCR comes from a human donor who had recovered from COVID-19. The sequencing used CD4+ T cells from blood, cultured in vitro, collected after SARS-CoV-2 vaccination.

This CDR3 reads CSATVREDQPQHF. Written as DNA, the CDR3 is TGCAGTGCTACTGTGAGGGAGGATCAGCCCCAGCATTTT. The rearrangement uses TRBV20-1 and TRBJ1-5; D not resolved. Trimming shortened V by 4 bases and J by 5 bases, and 12 bases separated the two germline ends. The CDR3 is 13 amino acids. Germline-derived CDR1 and CDR2 are DFQATT and SNEGSKA (reference sequence).